This TCR beta chain was sequenced during a study of T cell repertoires in cytomegalovirus infection. The CDR3 runs 14 residues. In germline, CDR1 is LNHDA, CDR2 SQIVND (reference sequence). V gave up 6 bases and J gave up 0 bases, with 11 bases separating them. MiXCR, applied by TCRdb to the reads, yields one record per CDR3 protein. The sample contains approximately 750,000 distinct CDR3 sequences, under 40% of which appear only once. The specimen sequenced was PBMCs. This TCR was sampled from a human donor in good health (CMV status not recorded). Some clones in this sample may be carry-over from other donors' samples. The J gene is TRBJ1-1, the V gene TRBV19; possibly TRBD1 for D (6 bases). The CDR3 sequence is CASRSDSLNTEAFF. The CDR3 DNA reads TGTGCCAGTAGATCGGACAGCCTGAACACTGAAGCTTTCTTT.